This T cell receptor (beta chain) was profiled in a study of memory CD4+ T cells and cytomegalovirus serostatus (dated by TCRdb to about 2019). As for the study more broadly: The roughly 35 healthy Belgian adults in the cohort included 9 who were CMV seropositive and around 25 who were CMV seronegative. CD4+ memory TCRbeta repertoires of a Belgian cohort with known cytomegalovirus serostatus were sequenced in order to replicate a published TCR-based CMV serostatus classifier.

Broader findings and caveats from the paper: Of more than 150 previously reported CMV-associated TCRbeta sequences, about 62 appeared in the CD4+ memory repertoires, each in one to five individuals. Only CD4+CD45RO+ memory cells were sequenced, unlike the original study, which covered naive and memory CD4+ and CD8+ populations. On the Belgian cohort, the classifier based on the original framework reached a median bootstrapped AUC of 0.95, with a 95% CI of 0.76-1.00. The results were interpreted as suggesting that the CMV-associated TCR signature is largely present in the CD4+ memory repertoire. CMV serostatus prediction reached a median bootstrapped AUC of approximately 0.96 with the original framework and just under 0.93 with a US-trained random forest.

Remarks on this clone: What this receptor recognizes is not known. The sample holds no much larger clone one base away, and base qualities are not on file.

Cut back by 0 bases and 0 bases, the V and J ends lie 9 bases apart. Taken from the germline V gene, the CDR1 and CDR2 loops are LGHNA and YNFKEQ. From the cysteine up to the phenylalanine, the CDR3 has a length of 16 residues. Solely the CDR3 DNA is kept, with 48 bases framed from the first base. Genomic DNA was extracted from sorted cells with the Quick-DNA Microprep Kit. TCRbeta DNA was amplified with the immunoSEQ hsTCRbeta kit following the manufacturer's protocol. An Illumina MiSeq instrument was used to sequence the TCRbeta libraries. Regarding the original processing steps: Following removal of out-of-frame sequences, 2 million to 2.5 million distinct TCRbeta sequences were retained, with an average of approximately 69,000 per individual. Two values were used to score each individual: the count of roughly 180 previously reported CMV-associated TCRbeta sequences and the total count of productive distinct TCRbeta sequences. A beta-binomial model was reimplemented in Python, and scikit-learn random forests with default parameters were trained on data from the US cohort. On the Belgian cohort, classifier performance was reported as the median AUC, along with percentile confidence intervals, across 10,000 bootstrap iterations. Not all clones reach the TCRdb copy of this immuneACCESS table, which keeps in-frame sequences only. Checked studies attribute under half of the gap to unresolved V genes and leave the rest unexplained. The DNA gave D and trimming, while V, J and clone size come from that table. The sample contains about 50,000 clones, over 75% of them found a single time. In total, the top ten clones hold 0.61% of the sample.

Single viable CD3+CD4+CD8-CD45RO+ cells were sorted as memory CD4+ T cells on a FACSAria II. CMV serostatus was determined using a Roche Elecsys assay that detects serum IgG against CMV pp150, pp28, p38 and p52. Following thawing, total CD4+ T cells were enriched through positive selection using CD4 magnetic microbeads. The samples came from a different study that was designed specifically to examine the CD4+ T cell memory repertoire. Peripheral blood mononuclear cells were isolated and cryopreserved following standard operating procedures; serum was stored at -80 °C. Staining used CD3-PerCP (BW264/56), CD4-APC (RPA-T4), CD45RO-PE (UCHT1) and CD8-Pacific Orange (3B5) antibodies, with Sytox blue excluding non-viable cells.

The material sequenced was memory CD4+ T cells from blood. This sequence was found in an adult in good health and CMV-seronegative. The chain links TRBV4-2 with TRBJ1-5, with the D gene uncertain. The sequenced DNA: TGTGCCAGCAGCCAAGAGTGGATTAATAGCAATCAGCCCCAGCATTTT. This is translated as CASSQEWINSNQPQHF.